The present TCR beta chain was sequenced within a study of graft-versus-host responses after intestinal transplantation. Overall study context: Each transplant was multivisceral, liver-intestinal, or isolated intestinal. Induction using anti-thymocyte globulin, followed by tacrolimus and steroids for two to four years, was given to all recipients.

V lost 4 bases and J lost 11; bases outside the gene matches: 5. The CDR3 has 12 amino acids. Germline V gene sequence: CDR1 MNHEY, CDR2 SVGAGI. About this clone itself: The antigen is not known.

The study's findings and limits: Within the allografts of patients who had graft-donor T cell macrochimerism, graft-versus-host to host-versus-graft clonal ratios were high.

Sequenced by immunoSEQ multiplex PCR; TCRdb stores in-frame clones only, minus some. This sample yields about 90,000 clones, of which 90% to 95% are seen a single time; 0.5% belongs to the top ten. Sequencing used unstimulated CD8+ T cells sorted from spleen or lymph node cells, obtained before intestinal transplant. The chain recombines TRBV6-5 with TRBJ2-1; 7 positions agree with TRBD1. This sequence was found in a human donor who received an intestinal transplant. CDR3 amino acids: CASSSVDRKQFF. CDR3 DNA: TGTGCCAGCAGTTCGGTGGACAGGAAGCAGTTCTTC.